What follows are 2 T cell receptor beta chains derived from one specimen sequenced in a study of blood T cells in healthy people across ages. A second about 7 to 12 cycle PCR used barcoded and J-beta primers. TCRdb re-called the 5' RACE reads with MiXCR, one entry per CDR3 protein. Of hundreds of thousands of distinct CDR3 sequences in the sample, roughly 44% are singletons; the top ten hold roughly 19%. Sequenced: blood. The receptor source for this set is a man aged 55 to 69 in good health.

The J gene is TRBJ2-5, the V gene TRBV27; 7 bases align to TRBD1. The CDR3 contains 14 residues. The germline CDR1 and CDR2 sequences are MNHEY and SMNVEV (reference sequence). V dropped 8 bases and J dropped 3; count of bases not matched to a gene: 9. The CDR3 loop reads CASGKGAVKETQYF. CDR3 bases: TGTGCCAGCGGGAAGGGGGCGGTTAAAGAGACCCAGTACTTC.

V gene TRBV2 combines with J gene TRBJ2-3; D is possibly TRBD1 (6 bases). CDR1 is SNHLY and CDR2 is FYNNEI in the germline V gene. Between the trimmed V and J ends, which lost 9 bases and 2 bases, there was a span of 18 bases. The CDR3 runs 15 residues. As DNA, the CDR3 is TGTGCCAGATCTAGAACAGGGCTTGACACAGATACGCAGTATTTT. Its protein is CARSRTGLDTDTQYF.